This section outlines one TCR beta chain sequence together with its context. The antigen is unknown. At one of its ends the junction is not consistent with the germline gene, which may arise from a read error. These data come from a study of T cell responses to AZD1222 COVID-19 vaccine. General study findings and limits: Donors skewed white British and female; clonal diversity was possibly underestimated. Seropositivity was recorded at baseline in only 6 or 7 AZD1222 recipients. Reportedly, close to half of spike-specific TCRs are directed against unmutated variant regions. Once two AZD1222 doses were given, Spike-specific TCR breadth and depth went up.

The CDR3 covers 12 residues. Germline V lookup: CDR1 SQVTM, CDR2 ANQGSEA. Profiling relied on immunoSEQ multiplex PCR, and the TCRdb table lists in-frame clones only, not all of them. This table has some 140,000 clones, around nine tenths appearing once. The specimen was peripheral blood, collected on day 0 of AZD1222 vaccination. The clonotype was recovered from an adult in good health. The chain uses TRBV29-1 and TRBJ1-3; the D gene is possibly TRBD1 (6 bases). In DNA form, the CDR3 reads TGCAGCGTCGAAGGGGGGGGAAACACCATATATTTT. Translated, it gives CSVEGGGNTIYF.